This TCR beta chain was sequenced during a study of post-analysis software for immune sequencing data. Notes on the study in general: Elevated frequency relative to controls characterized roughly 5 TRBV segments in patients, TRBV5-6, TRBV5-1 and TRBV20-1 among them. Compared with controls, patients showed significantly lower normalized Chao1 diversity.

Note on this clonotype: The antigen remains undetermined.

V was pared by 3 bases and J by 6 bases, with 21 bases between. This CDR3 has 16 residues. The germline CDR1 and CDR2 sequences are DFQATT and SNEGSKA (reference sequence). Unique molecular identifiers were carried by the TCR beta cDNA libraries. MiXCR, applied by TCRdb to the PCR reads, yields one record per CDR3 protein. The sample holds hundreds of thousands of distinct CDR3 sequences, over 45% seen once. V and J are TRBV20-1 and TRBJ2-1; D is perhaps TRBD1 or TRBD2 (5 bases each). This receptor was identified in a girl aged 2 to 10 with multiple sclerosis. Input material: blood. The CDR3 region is CSASHAGTPKTNEQFF. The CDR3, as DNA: TGCAGTGCTAGTCACGCCGGGACCCCTAAAACCAATGAGCAGTTCTTC.